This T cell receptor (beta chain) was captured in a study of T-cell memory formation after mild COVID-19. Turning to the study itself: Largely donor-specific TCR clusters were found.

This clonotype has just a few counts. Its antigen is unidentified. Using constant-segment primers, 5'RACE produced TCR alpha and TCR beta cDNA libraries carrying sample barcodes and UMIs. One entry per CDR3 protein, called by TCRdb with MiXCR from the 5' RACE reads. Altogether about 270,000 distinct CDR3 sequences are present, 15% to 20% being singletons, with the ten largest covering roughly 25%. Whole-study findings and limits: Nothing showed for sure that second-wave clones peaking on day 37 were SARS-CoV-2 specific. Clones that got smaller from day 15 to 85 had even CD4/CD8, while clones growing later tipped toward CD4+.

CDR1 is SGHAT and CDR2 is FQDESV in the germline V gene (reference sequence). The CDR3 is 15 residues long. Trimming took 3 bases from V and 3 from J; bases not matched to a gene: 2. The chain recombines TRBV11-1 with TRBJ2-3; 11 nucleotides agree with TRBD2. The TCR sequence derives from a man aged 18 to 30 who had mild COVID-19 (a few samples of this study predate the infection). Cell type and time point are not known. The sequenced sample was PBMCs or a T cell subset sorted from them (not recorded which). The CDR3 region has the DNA TGTGCCAGCAGCTTCCCTAGCGGGGGGACAGATACGCAGTATTTT. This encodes CASSFPSGGTDTQYF.